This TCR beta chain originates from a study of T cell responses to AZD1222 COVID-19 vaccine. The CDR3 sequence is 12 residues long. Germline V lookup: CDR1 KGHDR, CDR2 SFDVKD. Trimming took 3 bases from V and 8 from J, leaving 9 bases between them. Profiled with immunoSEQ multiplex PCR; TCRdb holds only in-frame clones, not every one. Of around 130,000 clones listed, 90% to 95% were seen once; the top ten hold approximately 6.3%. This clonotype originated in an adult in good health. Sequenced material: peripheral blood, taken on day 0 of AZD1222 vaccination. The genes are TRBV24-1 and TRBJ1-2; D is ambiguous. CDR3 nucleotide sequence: TGTGCCACCAGTGATCCCGTAGAGGGCTACACCTTC. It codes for CATSDPVEGYTF.